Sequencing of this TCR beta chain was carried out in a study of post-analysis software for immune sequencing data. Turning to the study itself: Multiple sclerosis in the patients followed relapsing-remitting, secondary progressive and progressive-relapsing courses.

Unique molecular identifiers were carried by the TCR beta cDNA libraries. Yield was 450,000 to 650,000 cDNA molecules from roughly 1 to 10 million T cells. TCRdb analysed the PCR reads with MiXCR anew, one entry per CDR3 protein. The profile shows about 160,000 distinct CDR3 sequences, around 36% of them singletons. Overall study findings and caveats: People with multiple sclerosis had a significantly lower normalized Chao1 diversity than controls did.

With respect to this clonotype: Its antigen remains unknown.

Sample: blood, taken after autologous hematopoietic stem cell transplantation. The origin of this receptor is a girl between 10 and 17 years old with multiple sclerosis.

The CDR3 coding sequence is TGTGCCACCAGTGGGACGGCCCTAGGGCCCCAGCATTTT. Amino acid sequence: CATSGTALGPQHF. The rearrangement uses TRBV24-1 and TRBJ1-5; D uncertain. V was cut by 5 bases and J by 9 bases, with 13 bases left in between. CDR1 is KGHDR and CDR2 is SFDVKD in the germline V gene. This CDR3 comprises 13 residues.